This T cell receptor (beta chain) was captured by sequencing in a study of human thymus T cells. Regarding the study as a whole: Thymic TCR repertoires of unrelated people reportedly overlapped highly. Thymic and blood repertoires seemed to show skewed V and J gene use.

With V trimmed by 7 bases and J by 2 bases, 9 bases remained unmatched. The CDR3 has 17 amino acids. From germline, CDR1 is MDHEN and CDR2 SYDVKM. On this clone: Its antigen is unidentified.

From resections taken during corrective heart surgery, the thymus tissue was obtained. Donors were healthy Finnish infants having corrective surgery for congenital heart defects. Data came from immunoSEQ multiplex PCR; TCRdb stores just in-frame clones and leaves some out. The table lists about 130,000 clones, around 94% of them singletons. This rearrangement joins TRBV28 to TRBJ1-3, with 12 bases identical to TRBD1. This TCR was recovered from a boy younger than two with a congenital heart defect but otherwise immunologically healthy. The sequencing sample was made of thymus tissue. As DNA, the CDR3 is TGTGCCAGCACCCCAACTAGGGACAGGGGGCCTGGAAACACCATATATTTT. Residues: CASTPTRDRGPGNTIYF.